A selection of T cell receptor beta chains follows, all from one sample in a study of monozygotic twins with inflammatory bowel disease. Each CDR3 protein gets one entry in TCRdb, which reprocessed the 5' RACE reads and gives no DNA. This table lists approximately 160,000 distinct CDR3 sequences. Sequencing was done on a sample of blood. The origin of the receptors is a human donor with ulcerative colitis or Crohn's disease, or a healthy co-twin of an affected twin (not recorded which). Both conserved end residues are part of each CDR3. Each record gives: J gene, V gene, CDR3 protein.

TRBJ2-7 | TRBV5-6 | CASSLPGQGASEQYF
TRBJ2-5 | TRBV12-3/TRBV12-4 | CASSPSSWSDQETQYF
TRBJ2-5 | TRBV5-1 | CASSSELAGALQETQYF
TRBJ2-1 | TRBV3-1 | CASSQLAGYNEQFF
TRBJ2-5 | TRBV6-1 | CAVRDYQETPYF
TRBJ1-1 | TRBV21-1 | CASSQTATGGRTEAFF
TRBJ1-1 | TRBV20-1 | CSARVQGPTEAFF
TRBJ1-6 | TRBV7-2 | CASSLGAGLSYNSPLHF
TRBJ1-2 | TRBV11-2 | CASSQLTANYGYTF
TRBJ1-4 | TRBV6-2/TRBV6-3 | CATVGQWNEKLFF
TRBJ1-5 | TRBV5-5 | CASSLRHTVSNQPQHF
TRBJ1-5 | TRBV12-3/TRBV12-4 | CASRPTGENQPQHF
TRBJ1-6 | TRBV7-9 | CASSALSPGNSPLHF
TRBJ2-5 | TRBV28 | CASIPRGPRETQYF
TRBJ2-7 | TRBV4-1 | CASSQEDIAGLHEQYF
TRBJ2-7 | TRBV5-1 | CASSLEGVEQYF
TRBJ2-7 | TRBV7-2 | CASSFARQGVDYEQYF
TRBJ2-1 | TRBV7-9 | CASSLLNEQFF
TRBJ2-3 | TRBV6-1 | CASRVTVASTDTQYF
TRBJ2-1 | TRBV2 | CASSGTGLSYNEQFF
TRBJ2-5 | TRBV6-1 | CASSEPGSQYF
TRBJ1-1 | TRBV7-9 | CASSLWGTSGGNTEAFF
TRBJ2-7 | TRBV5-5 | CASSLGSKHSYEQYF
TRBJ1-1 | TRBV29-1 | CSVRQGSTNTEAFF
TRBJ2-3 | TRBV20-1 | CSARRGLAGRADTQYF
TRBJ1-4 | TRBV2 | CASSAMHRETNEKLFF
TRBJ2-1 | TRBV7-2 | CASSPDPFSTHNEQFF
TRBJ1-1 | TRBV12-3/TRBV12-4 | CASSLGPTGDAEAFF
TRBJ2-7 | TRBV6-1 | CASGPSSAYEQYF
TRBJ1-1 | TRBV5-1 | CASSLVKQNTEAFF